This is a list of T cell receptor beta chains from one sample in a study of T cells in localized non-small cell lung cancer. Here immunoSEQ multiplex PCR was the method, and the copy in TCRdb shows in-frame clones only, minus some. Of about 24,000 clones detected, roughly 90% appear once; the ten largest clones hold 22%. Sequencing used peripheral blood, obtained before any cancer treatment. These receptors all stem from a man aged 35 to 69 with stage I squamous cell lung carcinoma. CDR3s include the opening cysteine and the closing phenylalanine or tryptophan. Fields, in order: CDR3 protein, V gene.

cdr3_aa: CASSLVPGGGETQYF; v_call: TRBV5-1
cdr3_aa: CATSTITGASNQPQHF; v_call: TRBV15
cdr3_aa: CASSYGRAGDSPLHF; v_call: TRBV6-5
cdr3_aa: CASSEHGGRGGETQYF; v_call: TRBV6-1
cdr3_aa: CASSTGFRDEQYF; v_call: TRBV10-1
cdr3_aa: CASGGTGGTGELFF; v_call: TRBV10-1
cdr3_aa: CATSRDGLGESYEQYF; v_call: TRBV15
cdr3_aa: CAWRQSYEQYF; v_call: TRBV30
cdr3_aa: CASSQDVGTGDYEQYF; v_call: TRBV4-3
cdr3_aa: CASSQDSVNEQFF; v_call: TRBV4-1
cdr3_aa: CASRDGVYQETQYF; v_call: TRBV7-9
cdr3_aa: CAWTFSGNTIYF; v_call: TRBV30
cdr3_aa: CATPSSGNTIYF; v_call: TRBV7-9
cdr3_aa: CASSSTAGGMRGYTF; v_call: TRBV7-2
cdr3_aa: CASTYRTYGANVLTF; v_call: TRBV5-1
cdr3_aa: CAWGASSYEQYF; v_call: TRBV30
cdr3_aa: CASRDLLIGRLSGNTIYF; v_call: TRBV2
cdr3_aa: CASTKQGGDTIYF; v_call: TRBV9
cdr3_aa: CASSLSAPEHEQYF; v_call: TRBV11-2
cdr3_aa: CASSSHTWGANVLTF; v_call: TRBV28
cdr3_aa: CASTGTGVANQPQHF; v_call: TRBV19
cdr3_aa: CASSYGQGQEKLFF; v_call: TRBV5-1
cdr3_aa: CASSYGTPRYGYTF; v_call: TRBV28
cdr3_aa: CASSSQGNGYTF; v_call: TRBV7-9
cdr3_aa: CASSWGQGYEQYF; v_call: TRBV19
cdr3_aa: CASSPGRYNEQFF; v_call: TRBV7-8
cdr3_aa: CASSLESRRYNEQFF; v_call: TRBV11-2
cdr3_aa: CASRSGLADYNEQFF; v_call: TRBV7-8
cdr3_aa: CASSPLAGLTDTQYF; v_call: TRBV18
cdr3_aa: CASSLPAGTDFYEQYF; v_call: TRBV5-1
cdr3_aa: CASSLARWQPGNTEAFF; v_call: TRBV7-6
cdr3_aa: CASSPDINYGYTF; v_call: TRBV28
cdr3_aa: CASSLLTGFGGYTF; v_call: TRBV27
cdr3_aa: CASSSDRMNTEAFF; v_call: TRBV18
cdr3_aa: CASSVGVEPNYGYTF; v_call: TRBV9
cdr3_aa: CASSRDTEGFYEQYF; v_call: TRBV5-4
cdr3_aa: CASSLTHQPQHF; v_call: TRBV7-8
cdr3_aa: CASSPLITSSYEQYF; v_call: TRBV4-1
cdr3_aa: CASSLSGGTSTGDTQYF; v_call: TRBV14
cdr3_aa: CASSPGTSGGASSYNEQFF; v_call: TRBV4-1
cdr3_aa: CASLVGGLGQPQHF; v_call: TRBV28
cdr3_aa: CAWSGPESSYEQYF; v_call: TRBV30
cdr3_aa: CASNYGGTGANVLTF; v_call: TRBV28
cdr3_aa: CASSVGREAEAFF; v_call: TRBV9
cdr3_aa: CASSERDIPNYGYTF; v_call: TRBV2